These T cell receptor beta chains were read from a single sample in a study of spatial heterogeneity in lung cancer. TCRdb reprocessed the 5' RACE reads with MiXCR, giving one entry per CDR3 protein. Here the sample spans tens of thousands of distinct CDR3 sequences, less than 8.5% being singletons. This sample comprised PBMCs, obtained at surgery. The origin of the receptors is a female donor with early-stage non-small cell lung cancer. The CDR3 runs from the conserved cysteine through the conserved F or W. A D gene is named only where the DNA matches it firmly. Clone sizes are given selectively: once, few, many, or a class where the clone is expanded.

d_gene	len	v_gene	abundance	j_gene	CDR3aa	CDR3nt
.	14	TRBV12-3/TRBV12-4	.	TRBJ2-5	CASSPGSKRETQYF	TGTGCCAGCAGCCCCGGGAGTAAAAGAGAGACCCAGTACTTC
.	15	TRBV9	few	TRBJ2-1	CASSPPPGAYNEQFF	TGTGCCAGCAGCCCCCCACCTGGGGCCTACAATGAGCAGTTCTTC
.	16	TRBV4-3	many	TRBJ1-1	CASSQDRVGLNTEAFF	TGCGCCAGCAGCCAAGATCGAGTAGGCTTGAACACTGAAGCTTTCTTT
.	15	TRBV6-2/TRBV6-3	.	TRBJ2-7	CASTSPGQIAYEQYF	TGTGCCAGCACATCCCCGGGACAAATAGCCTACGAGCAGTACTTC
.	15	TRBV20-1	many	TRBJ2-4	CSAVRGNRGKNIQYF	TGCAGTGCAGTTAGGGGTAATCGGGGCAAAAACATTCAGTACTTC
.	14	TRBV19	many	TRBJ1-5	CASSRAGDNQPQHF	TGTGCCAGTAGTAGAGCAGGGGACAATCAGCCCCAGCATTTT
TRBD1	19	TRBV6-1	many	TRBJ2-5	CASSETRDSFAEVQETQYF	TGTGCCAGCAGTGAAACGAGGGACAGTTTTGCGGAGGTACAAGAGACCCAGTACTTC
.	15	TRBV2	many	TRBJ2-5	CASSRRRGSLETQYF	TGTGCCAGCAGTCGTCGTAGGGGGTCTCTGGAGACCCAGTACTTC
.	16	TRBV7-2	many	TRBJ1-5	CASSPMGGALNQPQHF	TGTGCCAGCAGCCCAATGGGGGGAGCACTCAATCAGCCCCAGCATTTT
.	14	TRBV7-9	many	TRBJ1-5	CASSLEGAGQPQHF	TGTGCCAGCAGCTTAGAAGGGGCAGGGCAGCCCCAGCATTTT
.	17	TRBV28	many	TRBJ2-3	CASSLGPGTVSTDTQYF	TGTGCCAGCAGTTTAGGGCCCGGGACGGTAAGCACAGATACGCAGTATTTT